Included here is one T cell receptor (beta chain) sequence, with context. Assay used: immunoSEQ multiplex PCR; TCRdb lists only in-frame clones, some missing. The sample consists of some 290,000 clones, 80% to 85% of them appearing once. These data belong to a study of blood T cell repertoires in COVID-19. Turning to the study itself: PBMCs, B-cell-depleted T cells, or T cells provided the cDNA or gDNA that made up the material.

Sequences were obtained from peripheral blood. This TCR derives from a woman aged 55-69 years with active or convalescent COVID-19.

This CDR3 reads CASSQSTATNEKLFF. CDR3 sequence (DNA): TGCGCCAGCAGCCAGTCGACAGCAACTAATGAAAAACTGTTTTTT. This chain links TRBV4-3 with TRBJ1-4; TRBD1 is a possible D gene (5 bases). V lost 3 bases to trimming and J lost 0 bases, with 8 bases between them. CDR3 length equals 15 residues. Germline CDR1 and CDR2: LGHNA and YSLEER.